The rows below give T cell receptor beta chains drawn from one sample of a study of blood T cell repertoires in COVID-19. Method: immunoSEQ multiplex PCR; TCRdb's copy keeps in-frame clones and lacks some. The sample has a few hundred thousand clones, approximately 89% seen once. Sequencing was carried out using peripheral blood. Receptor source: a woman in her sixties with acute or convalescent COVID-19. CDR3s include the opening cysteine and the closing phenylalanine or tryptophan. D genes are given only for firm matches. Size values are once, few and many counts, or a class for expanded clones, and some rows have none.

v_gene	d_gene	j_gene	abundance	CDR3aa	CDR3nt
TRBV6-2/TRBV6-3	NA	TRBJ1-5	NA	CASSYYGNSNQPQHF	TGTGCCAGCAGTTACTACGGTAATAGCAATCAGCCCCAGCATTTT
TRBV7-8	NA	TRBJ1-2	once	CASSLDLGEHGYTF	TGTGCCAGCAGCCTTGACTTAGGGGAACATGGCTACACCTTC
TRBV4-1	NA	TRBJ2-7	NA	CASRQLPGSEQYF	TGCGCCAGCAGGCAACTGCCCGGTAGCGAGCAGTACTTC
TRBV15	NA	TRBJ1-4	NA	CATSRVRGGVEKLFF	TGTGCCACCAGCAGAGTACGGGGTGGTGTTGAAAAACTGTTTTTT
TRBV27	NA	TRBJ2-7	NA	CASSTPDRFTYEQYF	TGTGCCAGCAGTACCCCTGACAGGTTTACCTACGAGCAGTACTTC
TRBV9	TRBD2	TRBJ2-2	NA	CASSVPSRLAGDHGELFF	TGTGCCAGCAGCGTACCCTCCCGGCTAGCGGGAGATCACGGGGAGCTGTTTTTT
TRBV7-2	TRBD1	TRBJ1-1	NA	CASSLRSGGSTEAFF	TGTGCCAGCAGCTTAAGATCAGGGGGAAGCACTGAAGCTTTCTTT
TRBV7-8	NA	TRBJ1-1	NA	CASSSKPGHTNTEAFF	TGTGCCAGCAGCTCTAAACCGGGACACACGAACACTGAAGCTTTCTTT
TRBV29-1	TRBD1	TRBJ2-6	once	CSVKLRDRASGANVLTF	TGCAGCGTTAAGCTCCGGGACAGAGCCTCTGGGGCCAACGTCCTGACTTTC
TRBV19	TRBD1	TRBJ1-2	few	CASEGRQGIGYGYTF	TGTGCCAGTGAGGGCCGACAGGGGATCGGCTATGGCTACACCTTC
TRBV6-6	TRBD1	TRBJ1-5	NA	CASRGQGSNQPQHF	TGTGCCAGCAGGGGACAGGGCAGCAATCAGCCCCAGCATTTT
TRBV30	TRBD1	TRBJ2-5	NA	CACRDRARETQYF	TGTGCCTGCCGGGACAGGGCCCGGGAGACCCAGTACTTC
TRBV7-3	NA	TRBJ1-2	NA	CASSPQGLNYGYTF	TGTGCCAGCAGCCCCCAGGGGCTTAACTATGGCTACACCTTC
TRBV29-1	TRBD1	TRBJ2-1	NA	CSTRQGVLDEQFF	TGCAGTACCCGGCAGGGGGTTTTGGATGAGCAGTTCTTC
TRBV7-2	TRBD1	TRBJ1-2	few	CASSYTQGRRGYTF	TGTGCCAGCAGCTATACACAGGGGCGGCGGGGCTACACCTTC
TRBV4-1	NA	TRBJ1-1	NA	CASSYGGVTVDTEAFF	TGCGCCAGCAGCTACGGGGGAGTTACAGTGGACACTGAAGCTTTCTTT
TRBV7-2	TRBD1	TRBJ1-5	NA	CASSPDREGNQPQHF	TGTGCCAGCAGCCCCGACAGGGAGGGCAATCAGCCCCAGCATTTT
TRBV13	TRBD1	TRBJ2-7	NA	CASSFNPGQGSYEQYF	TGTGCCAGCAGCTTCAACCCGGGACAGGGTTCCTACGAGCAGTACTTC
TRBV28	NA	TRBJ1-5	NA	CASSFTGRYQPQHF	TGTGCCAGCAGTTTTACAGGGCGGTATCAGCCCCAGCATTTT
TRBV7-9	TRBD1	TRBJ2-7	NA	CASSSTDRGLNYEQYF	TGTGCCAGCAGCTCCACGGACAGGGGGCTGAACTACGAGCAGTACTTC
TRBV11-2	TRBD2	TRBJ2-1	NA	CASSPVRGRLAGVSQFF	TGTGCCAGCAGCCCGGTTAGGGGGCGTCTAGCGGGGGTTTCGCAGTTCTTC
TRBV27	TRBD1	TRBJ2-3	NA	CASSLQTGVADTQYF	TGTGCCAGCAGTCTACAGACAGGGGTCGCAGATACGCAGTATTTT
TRBV7-8	TRBD1	TRBJ2-6	once	CASSGQGAGANVLTF	TGTGCCAGCAGCGGTCAGGGGGCAGGGGCCAACGTCCTGACTTTC
TRBV7-2	TRBD2	TRBJ2-7	NA	CASSLNPGRDYEQYF	TGTGCCAGCAGCTTAAACCCCGGGAGGGACTACGAGCAGTACTTC
TRBV2	TRBD1	TRBJ1-2	NA	CASSGQGANYGYTF	TGTGCCAGCAGCGGACAGGGGGCCAACTATGGCTACACCTTC
TRBV7-6	NA	TRBJ2-5	NA	CASSLDPGTQETQYF	TGTGCCAGCAGCTTAGATCCGGGGACACAAGAGACCCAGTACTTC
TRBV6-2/TRBV6-3	TRBD2	TRBJ2-7	NA	CASSYKVGRVLFYEQYF	TGTGCCAGCAGTTACAAGGTAGGGAGGGTATTATTCTACGAGCAGTACTTC
TRBV6-1	TRBD2	TRBJ2-2	NA	CASSGGSGGINTGELFF	TGTGCCAGCAGTGGGGGTAGCGGGGGGATAAACACCGGGGAGCTGTTTTTT
TRBV5-1	NA	TRBJ2-2	NA	CASSTGGRGTGELFF	TGCGCCAGCAGCACTGGAGGCCGGGGGACCGGGGAGCTGTTTTTT
TRBV19	NA	TRBJ1-2	once	CASSMRTEHYGYTF	TGTGCCAGTAGTATGAGGACAGAACACTATGGCTACACCTTC
TRBV9	TRBD1	TRBJ1-2	NA	CASSVRTGDGYTF	TGTGCCAGCAGCGTCCGGACAGGGGATGGCTACACCTTC
TRBV6-5	NA	TRBJ1-6	NA	CASSFTTAQNSPLHF	TGTGCCAGCAGTTTTACGACAGCTCAGAATTCACCCCTCCACTTT
TRBV12-5	NA	TRBJ2-1	NA	CASGLGSISGGEQFF	TGTGCTAGTGGTCTGGGGTCTATCTCTGGCGGTGAGCAGTTCTTC
TRBV20-1	NA	TRBJ2-2	NA	CSASGAGELFF	TGCAGTGCTAGTGGAGCTGGGGAGCTGTTTTTT
TRBV10-3	NA	TRBJ1-6	once	CAISESPGQGGNSPLHF	TGTGCCATCAGTGAGTCCCCCGGCCAGGGTGGAAATTCACCCCTCCACTTT
TRBV6-2/TRBV6-3	TRBD2	TRBJ2-2	NA	CASSRGLAGGELFF	TGTGCCAGCAGTAGGGGACTAGCGGGCGGGGAGCTGTTTTTT
TRBV5-1	NA	TRBJ2-5	once	CASSPSGLGETQYF	TGCGCCAGCAGCCCTTCAGGGCTTGGGGAGACCCAGTACTTC